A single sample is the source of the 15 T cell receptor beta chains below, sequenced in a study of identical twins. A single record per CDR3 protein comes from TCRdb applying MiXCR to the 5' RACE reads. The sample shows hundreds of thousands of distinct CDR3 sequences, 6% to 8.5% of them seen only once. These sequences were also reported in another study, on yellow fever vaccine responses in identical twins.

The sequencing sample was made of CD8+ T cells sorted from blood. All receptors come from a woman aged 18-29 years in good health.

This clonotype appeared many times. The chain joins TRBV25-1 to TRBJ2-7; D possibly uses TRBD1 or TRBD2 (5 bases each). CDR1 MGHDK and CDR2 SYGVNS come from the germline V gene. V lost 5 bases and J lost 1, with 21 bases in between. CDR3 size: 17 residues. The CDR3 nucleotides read TGTGCCAGCAGTAGTGCGCAAGGGGCGGAGGAATCCTACGAGCAGTACTTC. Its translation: CASSSAQGAEESYEQYF.

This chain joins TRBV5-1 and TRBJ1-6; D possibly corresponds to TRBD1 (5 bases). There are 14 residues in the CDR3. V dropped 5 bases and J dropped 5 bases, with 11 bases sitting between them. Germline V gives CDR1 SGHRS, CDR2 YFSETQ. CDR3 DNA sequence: TGCGCCAGCAGGCAGGGTCGAGATAATTCACCCCTCCACTTT. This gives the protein CASRQGRDNSPLHF.

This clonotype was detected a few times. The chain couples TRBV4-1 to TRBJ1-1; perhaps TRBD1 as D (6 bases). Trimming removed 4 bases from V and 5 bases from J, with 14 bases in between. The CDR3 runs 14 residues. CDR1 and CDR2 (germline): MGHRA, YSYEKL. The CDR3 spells CASSPGGGRTEAFF. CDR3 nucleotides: TGCGCCAGCAGCCCCGGCGGGGGCCGGACTGAAGCTTTCTTT.

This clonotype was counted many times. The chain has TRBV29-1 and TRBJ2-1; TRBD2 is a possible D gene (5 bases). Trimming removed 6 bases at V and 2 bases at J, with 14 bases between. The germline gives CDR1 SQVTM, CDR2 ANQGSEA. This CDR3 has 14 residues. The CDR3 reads CSVHREKTYNEQFF. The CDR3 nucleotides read TGCAGCGTCCACCGGGAAAAAACCTACAATGAGCAGTTCTTC.

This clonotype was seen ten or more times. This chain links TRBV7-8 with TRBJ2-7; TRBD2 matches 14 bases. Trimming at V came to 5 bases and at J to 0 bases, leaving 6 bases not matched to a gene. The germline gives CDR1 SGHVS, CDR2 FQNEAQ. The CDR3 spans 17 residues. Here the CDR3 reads CASSPLTSGRASYEQYF. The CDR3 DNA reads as TGTGCCAGCAGCCCCCTGACTAGCGGGAGGGCCTCCTACGAGCAGTACTTC. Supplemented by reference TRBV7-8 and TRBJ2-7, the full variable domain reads GAGVSQSPRYKVAKRGQDVALRCDPISGHVSLFWYQQALGQGPEFLTYFQNEAQLDKSGLPSDRFFAERPEGSVSTLKIQRTQQEDSAVYLCASSPLTSGRASYEQYFGPGTRLTVT.

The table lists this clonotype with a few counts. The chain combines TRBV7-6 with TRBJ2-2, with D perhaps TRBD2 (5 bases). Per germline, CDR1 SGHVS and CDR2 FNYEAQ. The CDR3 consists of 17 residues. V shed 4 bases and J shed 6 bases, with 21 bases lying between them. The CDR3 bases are TGTGCCAGCAGCTCCAAGCGGTTGTCCCCTGAATCCGGGGAGCTGTTTTTT. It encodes CASSSKRLSPESGELFF.

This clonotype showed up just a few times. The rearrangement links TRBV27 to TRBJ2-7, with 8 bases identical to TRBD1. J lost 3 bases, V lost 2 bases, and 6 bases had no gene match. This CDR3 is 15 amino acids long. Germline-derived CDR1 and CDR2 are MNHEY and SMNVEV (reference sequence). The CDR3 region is CASSLKRDRRYEQYF. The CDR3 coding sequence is TGTGCCAGCAGTTTAAAACGGGACAGGCGCTACGAGCAGTACTTC.

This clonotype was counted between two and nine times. The CDR3 protein is CASSDSEGLSTDTQYF. CDR3 DNA sequence: TGTGCCAGCAGTGATTCAGAGGGGCTGTCCACAGATACGCAGTATTTT. The chain combines TRBV2 with TRBJ2-3; D is perhaps TRBD1 or TRBD2 (5 bases each). The CDR3 totals 16 residues. V lost 3 bases and J lost 2, with 15 bases in between. From germline, CDR1 is SNHLY and CDR2 FYNNEI. Variable domain in full (rest from reference TRBV2 and TRBJ2-3): EPEVTQTPSHQVTQMGQEVILRCVPISNHLYFYWYRQILGQKVEFLVSFYNNEISEKSEIFDDQFSVERPDGSNFTLKIRSTKLEDSAMYFCASSDSEGLSTDTQYFGPGTRLTVL.

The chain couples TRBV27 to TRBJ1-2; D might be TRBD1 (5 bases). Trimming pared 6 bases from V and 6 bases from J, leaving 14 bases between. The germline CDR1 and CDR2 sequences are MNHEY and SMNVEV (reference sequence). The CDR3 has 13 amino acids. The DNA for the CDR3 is TGTGCCAGCAGCCGTGACAGTTTTAATGGCTACACCTTC. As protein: CASSRDSFNGYTF.

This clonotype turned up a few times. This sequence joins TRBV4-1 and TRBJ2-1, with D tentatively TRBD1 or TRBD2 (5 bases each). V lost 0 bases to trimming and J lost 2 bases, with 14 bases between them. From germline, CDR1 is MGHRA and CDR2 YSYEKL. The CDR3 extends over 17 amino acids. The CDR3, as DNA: TGCGCCAGCAGCCAAGATTTACGGGGACCCACCTACAATGAGCAGTTCTTC. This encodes CASSQDLRGPTYNEQFF.

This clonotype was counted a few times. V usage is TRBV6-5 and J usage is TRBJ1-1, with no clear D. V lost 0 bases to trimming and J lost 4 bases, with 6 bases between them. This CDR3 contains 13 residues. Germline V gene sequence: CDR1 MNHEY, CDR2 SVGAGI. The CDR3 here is CASSYSPGTEAFF. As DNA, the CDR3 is TGTGCCAGCAGTTACTCGCCGGGCACTGAAGCTTTCTTT.

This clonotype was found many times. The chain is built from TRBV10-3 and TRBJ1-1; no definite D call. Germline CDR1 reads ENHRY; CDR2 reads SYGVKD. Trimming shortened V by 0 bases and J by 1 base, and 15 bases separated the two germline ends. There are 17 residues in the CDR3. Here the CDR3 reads CAISESNLVFGNTEAFF. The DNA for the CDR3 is TGTGCCATCAGTGAGTCCAATCTCGTGTTTGGGAACACTGAAGCTTTCTTT.

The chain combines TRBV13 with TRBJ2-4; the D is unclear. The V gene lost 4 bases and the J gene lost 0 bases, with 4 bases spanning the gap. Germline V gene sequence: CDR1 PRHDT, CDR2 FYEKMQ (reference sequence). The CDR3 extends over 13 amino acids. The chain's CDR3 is CASSSTAKNIQYF. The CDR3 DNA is TGTGCCAGCAGCTCAACAGCCAAAAACATTCAGTACTTC.

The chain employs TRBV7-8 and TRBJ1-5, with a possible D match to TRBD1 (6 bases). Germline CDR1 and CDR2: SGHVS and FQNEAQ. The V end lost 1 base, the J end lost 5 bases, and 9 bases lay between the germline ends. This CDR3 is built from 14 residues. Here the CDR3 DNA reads TGTGCCAGCAGCTTAGGCGAGGGGGATCAGCCCCAGCATTTT. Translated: CASSLGEGDQPQHF.

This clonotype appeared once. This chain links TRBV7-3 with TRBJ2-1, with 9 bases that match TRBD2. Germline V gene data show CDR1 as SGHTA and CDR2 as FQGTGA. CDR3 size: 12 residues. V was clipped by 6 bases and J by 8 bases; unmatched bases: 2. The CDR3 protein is CASRVAGDEQFF. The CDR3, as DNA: TGTGCCAGCAGGGTAGCGGGAGATGAGCAGTTCTTC. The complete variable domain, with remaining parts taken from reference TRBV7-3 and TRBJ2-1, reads GAGVSQTPSNKVTEKGKYVELRCDPISGHTALYWYRQSLGQGPEFLIYFQGTGAADDSGLPNDRFFAVRPEGSVSTLKIQRTERGDSAVYLCASRVAGDEQFFGPGTRLTVL.